This TCR beta chain originates from a study of blood T cell repertoires in COVID-19. In the source study's methods: Reference gene primer amplification gave estimated nucleated cell counts. The protocol was immunoSEQ multiplex PCR, while the TCRdb copy is restricted to in-frame clones and leaves out a portion. D and trimming come from the DNA, and the V and J calls and clone size come from that table. The sample consists of a few hundred thousand clones, around nine tenths of them appearing once. The V gene's germline CDR1 is MGHDK and CDR2 SYGVNS. V was clipped by 4 bases and J by 3 bases, with 10 bases between them. The CDR3 is made up of 15 amino acids.

The specimen sequenced was peripheral blood. V usage is TRBV25-1 and J usage is TRBJ2-6; D is unclear. The source is a man aged 60-69 years who had recovered from COVID-19. As DNA, the CDR3 is TGTGCCAGCAGTGGTGGAGTAAGTGGGGCCAACGTCCTGACTTTC. Amino acid sequence: CASSGGVSGANVLTF.